This section outlines one T cell receptor (beta chain) sequence together with its context. Trimming stripped 2 bases from V and 7 bases from J, with 6 bases between. This CDR3 comprises 11 residues. The germline CDR1 and CDR2 sequences are SNHLY and FYNNEI. The data stem from a study of T cell clones after liver transplantation. Study information: Three of eight recipients were HCV-positive; others had non-autoimmune, non-viral indications.

Repertoires were generated with immunoSEQ multiplex PCR, while TCRdb's copy carries only in-frame clones and drops some. The data contain tens of thousands of clones, roughly 80% of them singletons. The receptor comes from a human patient who received a liver transplant. Part of the T cells may come from the graft donor. The chain links TRBV2 to TRBJ2-7; D call uncertain. Sequencing used CD4+ T cells from blood, obtained 12 months after liver transplant. DNA of the CDR3: TGTGCCAGCAGTGAAAGGTTGGAGCAGTACTTC. This encodes CASSERLEQYF.